One and the same sample provided the 2 T cell receptor beta chains below, sequenced in a study of identical twins. TCRdb reanalysed the 5' RACE reads using MiXCR and keeps one entry per CDR3 protein. The sample has a few hundred thousand distinct CDR3 sequences, 9.6% seen once. The same specimen was also included in a second study, on yellow fever vaccine responses in identical twins.

The sequencing input was PBMCs. These receptors came from a woman younger than 30 in good health.

This clonotype was picked up many times. The chain is built from TRBV20-1 and TRBJ2-7, with TRBD2 matching 14 bases. Germline V CDR1 and CDR2: DFQATT, SNEGSKA (reference sequence). The CDR3 loop spans 16 amino acids. The ends lost 6 bases at V and 3 bases at J; junction bases unmatched: 10. CDR3 coding DNA: TGCAGTGCCCAGGGGACTAGCGGGAGAGAGGGCTACGAGCAGTACTTC. This translates into CSAQGTSGREGYEQYF.

At least ten counts were recorded for this clonotype. The rearrangement joins TRBV27 to TRBJ2-7; D uncertain. This CDR3 has 16 amino acids. The germline CDR1 and CDR2 sequences are MNHEY and SMNVEV (reference sequence). V was trimmed by 4 bases and J by 0 bases, leaving 16 bases between them. CDR3 sequence reads: CASSSIRTADSYEQYF. For the CDR3, the DNA is TGTGCCAGCAGTTCAATCCGGACGGCTGACTCCTACGAGCAGTACTTC.